Listed here are 6 T cell receptor beta chains from one sample, sequenced in a study of T cells after yellow fever vaccination. TCRdb reanalysed the 5' RACE reads using MiXCR and keeps one entry per CDR3 protein. The sample has about 13,000 distinct CDR3 sequences, 4.9% seen once. Sequencing used PBMCs, either bulk or a sorted T-cell subset (CD4+, CD8+, memory, or dextramer-sorted; not recorded which), obtained 45 days after the yellow fever booster vaccination. These receptors all stem from a man under 40 who received the YFV17D yellow fever vaccine.

This clonotype was recorded many times. The chain combines TRBV12-3 or TRBV12-4 with TRBJ2-1; D is unclear. V was trimmed by 6 bases and J by 9 bases, leaving 18 bases between them. CDR3 length equals 14 residues. The CDR3 DNA follows: TGTGCCAGCAGCCCCCCCGGGCCTATTAGTGAGCAGTTCTTC. Its translation is CASSPPGPISEQFF.

This clonotype was recorded many times. The chain has TRBV20-1 and TRBJ2-7; no clear D. This CDR3 spans 13 amino acids. CDR1 is DFQATT and CDR2 is SNEGSKA in the germline V gene (reference sequence). The V and J ends lost 3 bases and 0 bases respectively, with 9 bases between them. The CDR3 DNA reads TGCAGTGCTAGTCTCTGGAGCTCCTACGAGCAGTACTTC. The encoded protein is CSASLWSSYEQYF.

This chain connects TRBV28 to TRBJ2-1, with D unclear. V lost 5 bases, J lost 6 bases, and 8 bases lay in between. Germline CDR1 reads MDHEN; CDR2 reads SYDVKM. This CDR3 region has 12 residues. CDR3 loop: CASSILGNEQFF. CDR3 DNA: TGTGCCAGCAGTATCCTGGGCAATGAGCAGTTCTTC.

This clonotype was seen at least ten times. The CDR3 sequence: CSASQREGRDTQYF. The CDR3 region has the DNA TGCAGTGCTAGTCAGCGGGAGGGCCGAGATACGCAGTATTTT. V is TRBV20-1 and J is TRBJ2-3; 10 bases match TRBD2. V dropped 3 bases and J dropped 5; count of bases not matched to a gene: 5. Germline lookup yields CDR1 DFQATT and CDR2 SNEGSKA (reference sequence). The CDR3 contains 14 residues.

This clonotype was observed at least ten times. J is TRBJ2-1 and V is TRBV19; no clear D. The V end was cut by 6 bases, the J end by 1 base, with 13 bases between. The V gene's germline CDR1 is LNHDA and CDR2 SQIVND (reference sequence). The CDR3 runs to 15 residues. In nucleotides, the CDR3 is TGTGCCAGTAGCGAGGCAGTACTATCCTACAATGAGCAGTTCTTC. It specifies CASSEAVLSYNEQFF.

This clonotype has ten or more counts. This rearrangement joins TRBV19 to TRBJ1-1; 7 bases agree with TRBD1. J gave up 10 bases and V 2 bases, and 4 bases lay outside the gene matches. CDR1 and CDR2 from the germline V gene are LNHDA and SQIVND (reference sequence). This CDR3 has 12 residues. The CDR3, as DNA: TGTGCCAGTAGTATATTAGGGGGCCCAGCTTTCTTT. Protein sequence: CASSILGGPAFF.